Listed below are T cell receptor beta chains from one sample, sequenced in a study of regulatory T cells in long-lasting Graves disease. TCRdb re-called the multiplex PCR reads through MiXCR, storing one row per CDR3 protein. The sample has 500,000 to 700,000 distinct CDR3 sequences; around 32% are singletons. The sequenced sample was peripheral blood mononuclear cells (PBMCs), obtained when the disease was refractory, from a patient treated with antithyroid drugs. The receptors originated from a female donor with Graves disease. CDR3s include the opening cysteine and the closing phenylalanine or tryptophan. D genes are given only for firm matches. Expanded clones are given a class, and other clones once, few, many or no size at all.

NA,TRBV7-9,TRBJ1-5,NA,TGTGCCAGCAGCCCCTCGACAGTGGATCAGCCCCAGCATTTT,CASSPSTVDQPQHF
NA,TRBV4-2,TRBJ1-2,NA,TGTGCCAGCAGCCAAGAAGGCGATCTATATGGCTACACCTTC,CASSQEGDLYGYTF
NA,TRBV15,TRBJ1-2,NA,TGTGCCACCAGCAGAGATTCGGGAGGGATGGGAGCTAACTATGGCTACACCTTC,CATSRDSGGMGANYGYTF
TRBD1,TRBV6-5,TRBJ1-2,NA,TGTGCCAGCAGTTACGCTACAGGGGGCGCCCATGGCTACACCTTC,CASSYATGGAHGYTF
NA,TRBV19,TRBJ2-5,few,TGTGCCAGTAAGGCGGCAGGGGCCCAGTACTTC,CASKAAGAQYF
TRBD1,TRBV12-3/TRBV12-4,TRBJ1-1,NA,TGTGCCAGCAGCCACCGACAGGGTTTGAACACTGAAGCTTTCTTT,CASSHRQGLNTEAFF
NA,TRBV2,TRBJ1-5,few,TGTGCCAGCACAGTCGACGGACCCAATCAGCCCCAGCATTTT,CASTVDGPNQPQHF
TRBD1,TRBV20-1,TRBJ2-1,NA,TGCAGTGCAACACGACAGGGACGGGAGCAGTTCTTC,CSATRQGREQFF
NA,TRBV20-1,TRBJ2-5,NA,TGCAGTGCTAGGATGAGGGGAAGAGAGACCCAGTACTTC,CSARMRGRETQYF
TRBD2,TRBV28,TRBJ2-7,NA,TGTGCCAGCTTAGCGGGAGGGTATAACGAGCAGTACTTC,CASLAGGYNEQYF
NA,TRBV29-1,TRBJ2-7,few,TGCAGCGTTGATCATGGAGGAGGGGGAACCTACGAGCAGTACTTC,CSVDHGGGGTYEQYF
NA,TRBV6-1,TRBJ1-5,NA,TGTGCCAGCAGTGAACGTGGGGGGCGAAGGGGCAATCAGCCCCAGCATTTT,CASSERGGRRGNQPQHF
NA,TRBV30,TRBJ1-1,NA,TGTGCCTGGAGTGCCCCGGGGGAAGCTTTCTTT,CAWSAPGEAFF
TRBD1,TRBV28,TRBJ1-5,few,TGTGCCAACAAACAGGGGACCCTTGATCAGCCCCAGCATTTT,CANKQGTLDQPQHF
TRBD2,TRBV12-3/TRBV12-4,TRBJ2-3,few,TGTGCCTTAGCGGGAGGTAGCACAGATACGCAGTATTTT,CALAGGSTDTQYF
NA,TRBV19,TRBJ1-1,NA,TGTGCCAGTAGTATGACCGAGACCATGAACACTGAAGCTTTCTTT,CASSMTETMNTEAFF
NA,TRBV12-5,TRBJ1-1,NA,TGTGCTAGTGGTCTCAGGACTCATGAAGCTTCCTTT,CASGLRTHEASF
TRBD1,TRBV7-9,TRBJ2-5,NA,TGTGCCAGCAGCTTAATGACAGGGGCGTCCCAAGAGACCCAGTACTTC,CASSLMTGASQETQYF
TRBD1,TRBV6-5,TRBJ1-6,few,TGTGCCAGCAGTTACAACCCTAAGGGGACAGGGTATTCACCCCTCCACTTT,CASSYNPKGTGYSPLHF
NA,TRBV11-2,TRBJ2-7,NA,TGTGCCAGCAGCTTAGACAGGGGAATCTACGAGCAGTACTTC,CASSLDRGIYEQYF
NA,TRBV7-3,TRBJ2-2,NA,TGTGCCAGCAGCCCTTTCAGGGGATCTAACACCGGGGAGCTGTTTTTT,CASSPFRGSNTGELFF
NA,TRBV28,TRBJ2-2,few,TGTGCCAGCAGTTTATGGGGTTCTAGCGCGAACACCGGGGAGCTGTTTTTT,CASSLWGSSANTGELFF
NA,TRBV11-3,TRBJ1-1,many,TGTGCCAGCAGCTCAAGAGCAAGCACTGAAGCTTTCTTT,CASSSRASTEAFF
NA,TRBV30,TRBJ1-2,many,TGTGCCTGGAACCCCCTAGGGGACGGCTATGGCTACACCTTC,CAWNPLGDGYGYTF
TRBD1,TRBV15,TRBJ1-6,few,TGTGCCACCAGCATCGACAGGGGGGATCCACCCCTCCACTTT,CATSIDRGDPPLHF
TRBD2,TRBV29-1,TRBJ2-7,NA,TGCAGCGTTGAGGGAACGACTAGCGGGAGCTCCTACGAGCAGTACTTC,CSVEGTTSGSSYEQYF
TRBD1,TRBV11-2,TRBJ1-1,few,TGTGCCAGCAGCTCGGGACAGGGGTTTACTGAAGCTTTCTTT,CASSSGQGFTEAFF
TRBD2,TRBV7-2,TRBJ2-7,few,TGTGCCAGCAGCTTACGGACTAGCGGGCCCAAAGTGAGGGAGCAGTACTTC,CASSLRTSGPKVREQYF
NA,TRBV12-3/TRBV12-4,TRBJ1-1,NA,TGTGCCAGCAGGTATGGAGGGGCTGAAGCTTTCTTT,CASRYGGAEAFF